Listed below are T cell receptor beta chains from one sample, sequenced in a study of identifying expanded T cells in peripheral blood. Measured with immunoSEQ multiplex PCR; TCRdb has only the in-frame clones, and not every one. The sample records approximately 120,000 clones, about 88% being singletons. The sequenced material came from blood. The receptors derive from a person aged 18 to 75 in good health. Each CDR3 is given with its conserved first and last residue. The D gene is left open where the match is weak.

>NA|15|TRBJ2-5|TRBV4-1
CASSQSIGEFETQYF
TGCGCCAGCAGCCAATCGATAGGGGAGTTCGAGACCCAGTACTTC
>NA|14|TRBJ2-2|TRBV7-9
CASGRGADTGELFF
TGTGCCAGCGGCCGGGGGGCCGACACCGGGGAGCTGTTTTTT
>NA|14|TRBJ1-1|TRBV5-1
CASSFGTQYTEAFF
TGCGCCAGCAGCTTTGGGACACAATACACTGAAGCTTTCTTT
>TRBD2|19|TRBJ2-2|TRBV7-3
CASSSRLGLAGANTGELFF
TGTGCCAGCAGCTCAAGACTGGGACTAGCGGGGGCGAACACCGGGGAGCTGTTTTTT
>TRBD2|15|TRBJ2-1|TRBV7-3
CASSRTSGVINEQFF
TGTGCCAGCAGCCGGACTAGCGGGGTGATCAATGAGCAGTTCTTC
>NA|14|TRBJ1-2|TRBV7-6
CASSLTGDRPGYTF
TGTGCCAGCAGCTTGACAGGCGACAGGCCGGGCTACACCTTC
>TRBD2|14|TRBJ2-7|TRBV27
CASSFGAGGGEQYF
TGTGCCAGCAGTTTCGGAGCGGGAGGAGGCGAGCAGTACTTC
>TRBD1|14|TRBJ2-3|TRBV5-1
CASSDRGYTDTQYF
TGCGCCAGCAGCGACAGGGGATACACAGATACGCAGTATTTT
>TRBD1|13|TRBJ1-1|TRBV10-3
CAISDDRGTEAFF
TGTGCCATCAGTGACGACAGGGGCACTGAAGCTTTCTTT
>NA|12|TRBJ2-4|TRBV2
CASSVGRDIQYF
TGTGCCAGCAGCGTCGGGCGGGACATTCAGTACTTC
>TRBD2|17|TRBJ2-7|TRBV5-5
CASSSLTSGSIYHEQYF
TGTGCCAGCAGCTCCCTGACTAGCGGGAGTATATACCACGAGCAGTACTTC
>NA|14|TRBJ1-2|TRBV30
CAWSKLGLNYGYTF
TGTGCCTGGAGCAAACTGGGACTGAACTATGGCTACACCTTC
>TRBD2|14|TRBJ2-5|TRBV7-9
CASTWTSDGETQYF
TGTGCCAGCACTTGGACTAGCGATGGGGAGACCCAGTACTTC
>NA|14|TRBJ1-5|TRBV2
CASSEEAGNQPQHF
TGTGCCAGCAGTGAGGAGGCGGGTAATCAGCCCCAGCATTTT
>NA|15|TRBJ1-5|TRBV28
CASSSGQGRNQPQHF
TGTGCCAGCAGTTCCGGGCAGGGTCGCAATCAGCCCCAGCATTTT
>NA|14|TRBJ2-2|TRBV7-2
CASRTQGGTGELFF
TGTGCCAGCAGGACGCAAGGGGGTACCGGGGAGCTGTTTTTT